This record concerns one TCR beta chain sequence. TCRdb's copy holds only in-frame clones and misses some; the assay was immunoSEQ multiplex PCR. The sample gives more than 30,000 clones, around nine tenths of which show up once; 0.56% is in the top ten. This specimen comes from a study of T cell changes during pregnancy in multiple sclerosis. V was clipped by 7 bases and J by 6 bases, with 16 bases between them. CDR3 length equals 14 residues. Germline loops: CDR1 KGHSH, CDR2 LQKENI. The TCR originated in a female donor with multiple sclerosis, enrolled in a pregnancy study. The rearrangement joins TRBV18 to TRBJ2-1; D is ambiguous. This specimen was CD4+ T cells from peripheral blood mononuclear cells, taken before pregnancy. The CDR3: CASFLGVWSNEQFF. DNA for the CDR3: TGTGCCAGCTTCCTCGGAGTGTGGAGCAATGAGCAGTTCTTC.